This TCR beta chain was observed in a study of T cells in Graves' hyperthyroidism and ophthalmopathy. Amplification targeted TCR beta CDR3 regions from RNA transcripts. With the HTBI primer set, the TCR CDR3 went through a first round of RT-PCR. One entry per CDR3 protein results from TCRdb running MiXCR on the multiplex PCR reads. Among about 130,000 distinct CDR3 sequences, approximately 20% were seen once, and the ten largest hold about two thirds. Findings and caveats of the study: The authors' 13 V-J model separated ophthalmopathy from stable hyperthyroidism.

A few counts support this clonotype. Antigen specificity is unknown. This CDR3 comprises 15 residues. The germline CDR1 and CDR2 sequences are SGHKS and YYEKEE (reference sequence). V gave up 0 bases and J gave up 4 bases, with 12 bases separating them. This sequence originates from a woman in her 50s with Graves' hyperthyroidism that later progressed to Graves' ophthalmopathy. Sample: blood. This sequence joins TRBV5-5 and TRBJ2-3; D gene unclear. The CDR3 protein is CASSLGWVGADTQYF. CDR3 sequence (DNA): TGTGCCAGCAGCTTGGGATGGGTTGGTGCAGATACGCAGTATTTT.